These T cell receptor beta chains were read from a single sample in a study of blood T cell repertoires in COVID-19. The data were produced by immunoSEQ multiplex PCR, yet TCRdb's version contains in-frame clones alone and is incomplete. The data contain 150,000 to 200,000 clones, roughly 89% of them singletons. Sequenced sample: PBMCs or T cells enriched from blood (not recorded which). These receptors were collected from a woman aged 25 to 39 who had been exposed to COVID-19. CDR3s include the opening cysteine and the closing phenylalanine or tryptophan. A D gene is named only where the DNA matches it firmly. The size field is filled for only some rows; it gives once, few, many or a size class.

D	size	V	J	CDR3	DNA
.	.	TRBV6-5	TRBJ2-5	CASIQGPGETQYF	TGTGCCAGCATCCAGGGGCCGGGGGAGACCCAGTACTTC
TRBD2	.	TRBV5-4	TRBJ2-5	CASSSGLLQETQYF	TGTGCCAGCAGCTCGGGACTACTTCAAGAGACCCAGTACTTC
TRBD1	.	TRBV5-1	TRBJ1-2	CASTFGQDYGYTF	TGCGCCAGCACGTTCGGACAGGATTATGGCTACACCTTC
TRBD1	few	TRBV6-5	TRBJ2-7	CASTTTDRVHEQYF	TGTGCCAGCACCACAACGGACAGGGTCCACGAGCAGTACTTC
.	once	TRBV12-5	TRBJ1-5	CASGPGTTGQPQHF	TGTGCTAGTGGCCCCGGGACTACGGGTCAGCCCCAGCATTTT
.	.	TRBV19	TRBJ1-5	CASSMGQTENQPQHF	TGTGCCAGTAGTATGGGGCAGACGGAGAATCAGCCCCAGCATTTT
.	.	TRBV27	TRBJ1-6	CASRKQDSPLHF	TGTGCCAGCAGGAAACAGGATTCACCCCTCCACTTT
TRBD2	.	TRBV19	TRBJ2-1	CASSISPWLAGDHPYNEQFF	TGTGCCAGTAGTATATCCCCTTGGCTAGCGGGGGACCACCCCTACAATGAGCAGTTCTTC
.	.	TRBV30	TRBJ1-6	CAWTRYVIESPLHF	TGTGCCTGGACCCGATATGTGATAGAGTCACCCCTCCACTTT
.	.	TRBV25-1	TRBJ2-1	CASSPGSGEQFF	TGTGCCAGCAGTCCGGGGTCTGGTGAGCAGTTCTTC
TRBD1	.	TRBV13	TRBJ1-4	CASSLGQTTNEKLFF	TGTGCCAGCAGCTTGGGACAGACAACTAATGAAAAACTGTTTTTT
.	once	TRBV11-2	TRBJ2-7	CASSGNRAASYEQYF	TGTGCCAGCAGCGGAAACAGGGCCGCCTCCTACGAGCAGTACTTC
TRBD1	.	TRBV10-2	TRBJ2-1	CASSDGDRAFNEQFF	TGCGCCAGCAGTGACGGGGACAGGGCATTTAATGAGCAGTTCTTC
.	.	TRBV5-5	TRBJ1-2	CASSLDGGWRYGYTF	TGTGCCAGCAGCTTGGACGGTGGTTGGAGGTATGGCTACACCTTC
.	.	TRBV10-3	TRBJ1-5	CAISEGGYQPQHF	TGTGCCATCAGTGAGGGAGGGTATCAGCCCCAGCATTTT
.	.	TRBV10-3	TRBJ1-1	CAISVEGTKEAFF	TGTGCCATCAGTGTCGAGGGAACTAAGGAAGCTTTTTTT
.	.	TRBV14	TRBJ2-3	CASSQDSREEYF	TGTGCCAGCAGCCAAGATTCTAGGGAGGAGTATTTT
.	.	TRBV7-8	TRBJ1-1	CASSVVGAYTEAFF	TGTGCCAGCAGCGTCGTGGGGGCCTACACTGAAGCTTTCTTT
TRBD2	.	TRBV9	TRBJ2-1	CASSVSGLAGNEQFF	TGTGCCAGCAGCGTGTCGGGACTAGCTGGTAATGAGCAGTTCTTC
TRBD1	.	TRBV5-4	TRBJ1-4	CASSSRTGRVTNEKLFF	TGTGCCAGCAGCTCCCGGACAGGGCGGGTCACTAATGAAAAACTGTTTTTT
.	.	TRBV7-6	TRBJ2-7	CASSLVASDLGEQYF	TGTGCCAGCAGCTTAGTGGCTAGCGACCTGGGGGAGCAGTACTTC
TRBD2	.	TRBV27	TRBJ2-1	CASSLSTSTGYNEQFF	TGTGCCAGCAGTTTATCGACTAGCACGGGATACAATGAGCAGTTCTTC
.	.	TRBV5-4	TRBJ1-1	CASSPQGNTEAFF	TGTGCCAGCAGCCCCCAGGGAAACACTGAAGCTTTCTTT
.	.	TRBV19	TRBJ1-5	CASTGPNQPQHF	TGTGCCAGCACAGGGCCCAATCAGCCCCAGCATTTT
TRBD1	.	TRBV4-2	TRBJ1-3	CASSQDPQGARGNTIYF	TGTGCCAGCAGCCAAGACCCACAGGGGGCGCGGGGAAACACCATATATTTT
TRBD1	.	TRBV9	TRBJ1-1	CASSDQGANEAFF	TGTGCCAGCAGCGACCAGGGGGCAAATGAAGCTTTCTTT
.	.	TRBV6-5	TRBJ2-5	CASSYLGGQQETQYF	TGTGCCAGCAGTTACCTCGGGGGGCAGCAAGAGACCCAGTACTTC
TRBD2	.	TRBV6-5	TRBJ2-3	CASSYGLATDTQYF	TGTGCCAGCAGTTACGGACTAGCCACAGATACGCAGTATTTT
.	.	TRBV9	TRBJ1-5	CASSGGPGGNQPQHF	TGTGCCAGCAGCGGAGGCCCCGGTGGCAATCAGCCCCAGCATTTT
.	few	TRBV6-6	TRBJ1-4	CASSLSRATNEKLFF	TGTGCCAGCAGTTTGAGCAGGGCAACTAATGAAAAACTGTTTTTT
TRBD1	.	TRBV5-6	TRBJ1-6	CASSPGGSPLHF	TGTGCCAGCAGCCCAGGGGGATCACCCCTCCACTTT
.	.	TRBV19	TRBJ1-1	CASSRQITNTEAFF	TGTGCCAGTAGCCGACAGATTACGAACACTGAAGCTTTCTTT
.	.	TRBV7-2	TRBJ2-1	CASGTGIQFF	TGTGCCAGCGGAACCGGGATACAGTTCTTC
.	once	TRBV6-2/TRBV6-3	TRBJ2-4	CASSYSTTPPDRKLAKNIQYF	TGTGCCAGCAGTTACTCGACTACTCCCCCCGACAGGAAGCTAGCCAAAAACATTCAGTACTTC
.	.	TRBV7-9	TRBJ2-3	CASTLLGVTDTQYF	TGTGCCTCGACCCTCTTGGGCGTCACAGATACGCAGTATTTT
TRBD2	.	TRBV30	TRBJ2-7	CAWSGYGGGAGEQYF	TGTGCCTGGAGTGGATACGGCGGGGGGGCGGGAGAGCAGTACTTC
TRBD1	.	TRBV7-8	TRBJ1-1	CASSGQGYEAFF	TGTGCCAGCAGCGGACAGGGTTATGAAGCTTTCTTT
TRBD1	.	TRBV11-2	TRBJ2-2	CASRNRGRTGELFF	TGTGCCAGCAGAAACAGGGGGCGAACCGGGGAGCTGTTTTTT
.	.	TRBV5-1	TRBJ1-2	CASSLDARGGDGYTF	TGCGCCAGCAGCTTGGACGCTAGAGGTGGAGATGGCTACACCTTC
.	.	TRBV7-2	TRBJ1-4	CASSPRWEGSTNEKLFF	TGTGCCAGCAGCCCCCGTTGGGAGGGTTCAACTAATGAAAAACTGTTTTTT
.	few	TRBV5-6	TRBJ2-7	CASSLPPRAEQYF	TGTGCCAGCAGTCTCCCCCCCCGCGCCGAGCAGTACTTC
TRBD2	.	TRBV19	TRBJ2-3	CASSDGRDYSTDTQYF	TGTGCCAGTAGTGACGGGAGGGATTATAGCACAGATACGCAGTATTTT
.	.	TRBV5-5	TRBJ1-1	CASSLWDKNTEAFF	TGTGCCAGCAGCTTATGGGACAAGAACACTGAAGCTTTCTTT
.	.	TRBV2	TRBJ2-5	CASSVEGARQTQYF	TGTGCCAGCAGTGTAGAAGGGGCGAGGCAGACCCAGTACTTC
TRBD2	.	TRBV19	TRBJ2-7	CASSPQSSAGAYEQYF	TGTGCCAGTAGTCCCCAGAGTAGCGCGGGGGCCTACGAGCAGTACTTC
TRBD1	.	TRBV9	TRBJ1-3	CASSAGGPSGNTIYF	TGTGCCAGCAGCGCAGGGGGGCCCTCTGGAAACACCATATATTTT
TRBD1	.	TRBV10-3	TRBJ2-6	CAISKTRPGQGRHSGANVLTF	TGTGCCATCAGTAAAACCCGGCCGGGACAGGGTCGCCACTCTGGGGCCAACGTCCTGACTTTC
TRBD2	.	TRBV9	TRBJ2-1	CASSARGVSYNEQFF	TGTGCCAGCAGCGCGCGGGGGGTTTCCTACAATGAGCAGTTCTTC
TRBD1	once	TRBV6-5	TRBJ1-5	CASRGTALSNQPQHF	TGTGCCAGCAGGGGGACAGCACTTAGCAATCAGCCCCAGCATTTT
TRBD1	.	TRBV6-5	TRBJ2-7	CASSIAGGEQYF	TGTGCCAGCAGTATAGCAGGGGGCGAGCAGTACTTC
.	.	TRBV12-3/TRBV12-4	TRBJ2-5	CASSRNRWETQYF	TGTGCCAGCAGTCGAAATCGGTGGGAGACCCAGTACTTC
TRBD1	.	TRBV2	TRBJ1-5	CASSYLGQGADQPQHF	TGTGCCAGCAGTTACCTGGGACAGGGGGCCGATCAGCCCCAGCATTTT
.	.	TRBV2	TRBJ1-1	CASSVGRARPEAFF	TGTGCCAGCAGTGTAGGCAGGGCGAGACCTGAAGCTTTCTTT
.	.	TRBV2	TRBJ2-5	CASNSGRETQYF	TGTGCCAGCAATTCAGGGAGGGAGACCCAGTACTTC
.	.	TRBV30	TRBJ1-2	CAWSPTVNYGYTF	TGTGCCTGGAGTCCAACAGTTAACTATGGCTACACCTTC
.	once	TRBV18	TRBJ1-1	CASSPSHVSDTEAFF	TGTGCCAGCTCACCTTCCCATGTTAGTGATACTGAAGCTTTCTTT
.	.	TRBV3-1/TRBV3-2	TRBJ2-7	CASSHTGTPNEQYF	TGTGCCAGCAGCCACACCGGGACTCCAAACGAGCAGTACTTC
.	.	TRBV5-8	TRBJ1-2	CASSTTRGYTF	TGTGCCAGCAGTACAACGCGGGGCTACACCTTC